The TCR beta chain described here comes from a study of T cell responses to AZD1222 COVID-19 vaccine (dated by TCRdb to about 2021). Turning to the overall study: TCR sequencing covered about 230 trial participants: around 210 given two doses of AZD1222 and 26 given two doses of MenACWY control vaccine. Enrollment into the trials was organized by age into subgroups of 18-55, 56-69 and 70-plus years, and those subgroups contained 148, 28 and 57 TCR-sequenced participants, respectively.

On this clone itself: The antigen it recognizes is unknown. No base quality values were provided; no much bigger clone lies one nucleotide off.

The CDR3 regions of human TCRbeta chains were analyzed by immunosequencing. The authors' analysis ran thus. Repertoire TCRs were matched against a reference library of SARS-CoV-2-specific TCRs generated with the MIRA antigen-specificity platform. Breadth was defined as the fraction of unique TCRs that were SARS-CoV-2-associated, and depth was defined as the fraction of total T cells that were SARS-CoV-2-associated. Using the MIRA data, every spike-specific TCR was mapped to the spike region that the TCR reacted to and assigned to either a CD4 or a CD8 class. Log10-transformed breadth and depth values were compared by one-way ANOVA with Sidak's multiple comparisons tests. This is the immuneACCESS table as TCRdb keeps it, with only in-frame sequences that have V and J called. A part of the clones is gone; compared with another copy, unresolved V genes explain less than half, and the rest is unexplained. The V and J calls and clone size were taken over from that table, and D and trimming were inferred from the DNA. In this sample the table shows just over 150,000 clones, 75% to 90% of which occur a single time. 6.9% of the sample rests with the top ten.

The sample's time point label is to be understood as: sample from adult after SARS-CoV-2 infection, after symptom onset. A couple of convalescent COVID-19 patients, sampled after symptom onset from adults with prior SARS-CoV-2 infection, were also TCR-sequenced for comparison. V is shortened by 10 bases, J by 0 bases, and the region joining them spans 19 bases. From cysteine to phenylalanine, the CDR3 is 16 amino acids long. Of all the DNA, just the CDR3 is kept, 48 bases in frame from base 1. The study at large found these results: A significant rise in spike-specific TCR breadth and depth was observed after two AZD1222 doses relative to day 0 and relative to MenACWY recipients. Because no samples from the day 14 peak response were available, repertoires could be characterized only after the peak T cell response. Reportedly, close to half of the unique spike-specific TCRs recognized epitopes lying outside the regions that are mutated in the B.1.351 and B.1.1.7 variants. In the small 56-69-year group, the increase in depth fell short of significance, most likely because of low power. Most participants were white British and females outnumbered males, and the authors suggested that clonal diversity may have been underestimated. The whole spike protein was spanned by vaccine-associated CD4 TCRs, and dominant responses were seen in regions 160-218 and 743-854. Only five to seven AZD1222 recipients were SARS-CoV-2 seropositive at baseline, limiting conclusions about previously exposed vaccinees.

The source was peripheral blood, collected after recovery from COVID-19. The sequence is built from TRBV23-1 and TRBJ1-5; TRBD1 is possibly the D segment (5 matching bases). TRBV23-1 is noted as an ORF with a role that remains uncertain. The receptor's source is an adult who had recovered from COVID-19. The sequence in DNA is TGCGCCAAAGGGACCCACAACCCCAATAGCAATCAGCCCCAGCATTTT. This gives the protein CAKGTHNPNSNQPQHF.